These 14 T cell receptor beta chains share one sample of origin, sequenced in a study of T cell repertoires in cytomegalovirus infection. TCRdb independently ran MiXCR on the reads; one entry per CDR3 protein. There are 170,000 or so distinct CDR3 sequences in the sample; 13% to 15% occur only once, and roughly 30% lies in the top ten. Sequenced sample: PBMCs. All receptors come from a human donor in good health (CMV status not recorded). Some clones in this sample may be carry-over from other donors' samples.

This clonotype showed up many times. The chain is built from TRBV11-2 and TRBJ2-4, with D tentatively TRBD1 (6 bases). This CDR3 has 15 amino acids. V was clipped by 5 bases and J by 1 base, with 12 bases between them. Germline loops: CDR1 SGHAT, CDR2 FQNNGV. The CDR3 nucleotides read TGTGCCAGCAGCACAGGGTATCGGGCCAAAAACATTCAGTACTTC. It specifies CASSTGYRAKNIQYF. Looking up the rest from reference TRBV11-2 and TRBJ2-4 gives the full variable domain: EAGVAQSPRYKIIEKRQSVAFWCNPISGHATLYWYQQILGQGPKLLIQFQNNGVVDDSQLPKDRFSAERLKGVDSTLKIQPAKLEDSAVYLCASSTGYRAKNIQYFGAGTRLSVL.

V usage is TRBV19 and J usage is TRBJ2-1; D unresolved. CDR1 is LNHDA, CDR2 SQIVND, per germline (reference sequence). V dropped 5 bases and J dropped 10 bases, with 18 bases sitting between them. This CDR3 is built from 14 residues. In DNA form, the CDR3 reads TGTGCCAGTAGTTCCCATGGGCCCGAGAAGGAGCAGTTCTTC. Encoded protein: CASSSHGPEKEQFF.

This clonotype came up many times. The rearrangement joins TRBV2 to TRBJ2-3; tentatively, D is TRBD1 (5 bases). Germline loops: CDR1 SNHLY, CDR2 FYNNEI. The V gene lost 6 bases and the J gene lost 9 bases, with 10 bases spanning the gap. The CDR3 contains 11 residues. The DNA for the CDR3 is TGTGCCAGCAGAGGCAGGGAAACGCAGTATTTT. Protein sequence: CASRGRETQYF. The full variable domain, completed using reference TRBV2 and TRBJ2-3, is EPEVTQTPSHQVTQMGQEVILRCVPISNHLYFYWYRQILGQKVEFLVSFYNNEISEKSEIFDDQFSVERPDGSNFTLKIRSTKLEDSAMYFCASRGRETQYFGPGTRLTVL.

This clonotype came up many times. The rearrangement uses TRBV12-3 or TRBV12-4 and TRBJ1-1; 10 bases are a match to TRBD1. CDR3 size: 14 residues. After removal of 6 bases from V and 5 bases from J, the junction contained 6 bases not matched to a gene. The CDR3 DNA reads TGTGCCAGCAGCCTGACAGGGGGCAGGACTGAAGCTTTCTTT. It is translated as CASSLTGGRTEAFF.

This clonotype was seen ten or more times. The chain links TRBV6-2 or TRBV6-3 to TRBJ2-7, with 7 bases lining up with TRBD1. The J segment lost 2 bases and the V segment lost 7 bases, leaving 8 bases of the junction unmatched. The CDR3 consists of 14 residues. Germline V CDR1 and CDR2: MNHEY, SVGEGT. The CDR3 DNA reads TGTGCCAGCATCCAGTCCGGGACAGCCTACGAGCAGTACTTC. It translates to CASIQSGTAYEQYF.

The J gene is TRBJ1-1, the V gene TRBV29-1, with D hard to call. This CDR3 comprises 11 residues. Deletions cut 5 bases from V and 1 base from J, with 5 bases between. CDR1 is SQVTM and CDR2 is ANQGSEA in the germline V gene. The chain's CDR3 is CSVNGNTEAFF. The CDR3 DNA reads TGCAGCGTTAACGGGAACACTGAAGCTTTCTTT. The variable domain in full, completed from reference TRBV29-1 and TRBJ1-1, reads SAVISQKPSRDICQRGTSLTIQCQVDSQVTMMFWYRQQPGQSLTLIATANQGSEATYESGFVIDKFPISRPNLTFSTLTVSNMSPEDSSIYLCSVNGNTEAFFGQGTRLTVV.

This clonotype was seen more than once but under ten times. This chain uses TRBV5-6 with TRBJ1-5; D perhaps matches TRBD1 (5 bases). The V end lost 4 bases, the J end lost 4 bases, and 15 bases lay between the germline ends. The CDR3 totals 15 residues. Germline V gives CDR1 SGHDT, CDR2 YYEEEE. In DNA form, the CDR3 reads TGTGCCAGCAGCCCCCGGGACGGGGCAAATCAGCCCCAGCATTTT. It is translated as CASSPRDGANQPQHF.

The J gene is TRBJ2-2, the V gene TRBV5-4, with TRBD2 as a possible D gene (5 bases). In germline, CDR1 is SGHNT, CDR2 YYREEE (reference sequence). V gave up 4 bases and J gave up 4 bases, with 11 bases separating them. The CDR3 is made up of 14 amino acids. The CDR3 region has the DNA TGTGCCAGCAGCGTCGGACTCACCACCGGGGAGCTGTTTTTT. Translation gives CASSVGLTTGELFF.

This clonotype was found many times. This chain connects TRBV7-8 to TRBJ2-2; maybe TRBD1 (6 bases). The germline V and J ends were trimmed by 8 bases and 7 bases, with 17 bases remaining between them. The length of the CDR3 is 14 residues. Germline CDR1 SGHVS, CDR2 FQNEAQ. CDR3 in DNA: TGTGCCAGCTACCAGGGGATTAGCATCGGGGAGCTGTTTTTT. This gives the protein CASYQGISIGELFF.

V gene TRBV5-1 combines with J gene TRBJ2-1, with TRBD2 matching 9 bases. The CDR3 has 17 residues. The germline gives CDR1 SGHRS, CDR2 YFSETQ. Losses at the gene ends were 4 bases for V and 6 bases for J; bases not matched to a gene: 14. The CDR3 here is CASSRGTSPDKGNEQFF. Written as DNA, the CDR3 is TGCGCCAGCAGCCGTGGGACTAGCCCGGATAAGGGCAATGAGCAGTTCTTC.

This chain links TRBV6-5 with TRBJ1-2; D is uncertain. The CDR3 has 13 amino acids. Looked up from germline, CDR1 is MNHEY and CDR2 is SVGAGI. V lost 6 bases and J lost 6, with 14 bases in between. This CDR3 reads CASRDRRLDGYTF. The CDR3 DNA is TGTGCCAGCAGGGACCGAAGGCTAGATGGCTACACCTTC.

The chain has TRBV6-5 and TRBJ1-4, with 9 bases fitting TRBD1. The CDR3 spans 15 residues. The ends lost 5 bases at V and 11 bases at J; junction bases unmatched: 12. In germline, CDR1 is MNHEY, CDR2 SVGAGI. The CDR3 region is CASSLDPGQGFKLFF. The CDR3 nucleotides read TGTGCCAGCAGTCTGGACCCGGGACAGGGTTTTAAACTGTTTTTT.

In its sample, this clonotype was seen many times. CDR3 coding DNA: TGTGCCAGCAGCCCTCCGGGGACCCAGTACTTC. Protein: CASSPPGTQYF. The rearrangement links TRBV7-2 to TRBJ2-5; D gene unclear. The V gene lost 5 bases and the J gene lost 7 bases, with 8 bases spanning the gap. The germline V gene encodes CDR1 SGHTA and CDR2 FQGNSA. The CDR3 is made up of 11 amino acids.

The rearrangement uses TRBV7-8 and TRBJ2-2; 12 bases are a match to TRBD2. The CDR3 extends over 16 amino acids. Losses at the gene ends were 6 bases for V and 5 bases for J; bases not matched to a gene: 7. The V gene's germline CDR1 is SGHVS and CDR2 FQNEAQ. The CDR3 reads CASSRSGTSGTGELFF. The CDR3 coding sequence is TGTGCCAGCAGTCGATCCGGGACTAGCGGGACCGGGGAGCTGTTTTTT. Full variable domain (missing parts from reference TRBV7-8 and TRBJ2-2): GAGVSQSPRYKVAKRGQDVALRCDPISGHVSLFWYQQALGQGPEFLTYFQNEAQLDKSGLPSDRFFAERPEGSVSTLKIQRTQQEDSAVYLCASSRSGTSGTGELFFGEGSRLTVL.